This is a list of T cell receptor beta chains from one sample in a study of Graves' ophthalmopathy and Graves' hyperthyroidism. TCRdb redid the calling of the multiplex PCR reads with MiXCR, one entry per CDR3 protein. The sample shows a few hundred thousand distinct CDR3 sequences, under 45% of them seen only once. The sequenced sample was peripheral blood or thyroid tissue (not recorded which). Receptor source: an adult man with Graves' hyperthyroidism. Both conserved end residues are part of each CDR3. Fields, in order: V gene, D gene, CDR3 protein. A D gene is named only where the DNA matches it firmly.

v_gene: TRBV7-8; d_gene: .; CDR3aa: CASSSLPRGTNYGYTF
v_gene: TRBV29-1; d_gene: TRBD2; CDR3aa: CSVLSGRDNEQFF
v_gene: TRBV5-8; d_gene: .; CDR3aa: CASSVRGGVLGYTF
v_gene: TRBV5-6; d_gene: .; CDR3aa: CASSSGAPYEQYF
v_gene: TRBV7-8; d_gene: TRBD2; CDR3aa: CASSLSVSGGAYEQYF
v_gene: TRBV12-3/TRBV12-4; d_gene: TRBD1; CDR3aa: CASREQGYTGEQYF
v_gene: TRBV9; d_gene: .; CDR3aa: CASSVVSGIGELFF
v_gene: TRBV28; d_gene: .; CDR3aa: CASSLAGTALPYEQYF
v_gene: TRBV6-6; d_gene: .; CDR3aa: CASSSLPPGRAWGGYTF
v_gene: TRBV19; d_gene: .; CDR3aa: CASSTPGNTEAFF
v_gene: TRBV12-3/TRBV12-4; d_gene: .; CDR3aa: CASSLWGDTEAFF
v_gene: TRBV5-1; d_gene: .; CDR3aa: CASRGDGITNEKLFF
v_gene: TRBV24-1; d_gene: .; CDR3aa: CATSDWTSGRSGGYTF
v_gene: TRBV28; d_gene: .; CDR3aa: CASSLDSISYGYTF
v_gene: TRBV20-1; d_gene: TRBD1; CDR3aa: CSARPRYRGRSMWSNQPQHF
v_gene: TRBV9; d_gene: .; CDR3aa: CASSARGEDTEAFF
v_gene: TRBV13; d_gene: TRBD2; CDR3aa: CASSLVGLAGIETQYF